This T cell receptor beta chain was captured by sequencing in a study of T cells expressing NK-cell markers. Looking at the study overall: Source material for TCR beta repertoires consisted of sorted CD3+CD56+NKG2C+, CD3+CD56+NKG2C- and CD3+CD56-NKG2C+ T cells. Study-level results: There remained a lack of clarity about HCMV specificity of expanded NKG2C+ T cell clones. These clonotypes, the leaders elsewhere, also led the CD3+CD56-NKG2C+ fraction in a handful of donors. The dominant NKG2C+ clonotypes represented roughly 1.0-7.5% of CD8+ T cells in over 5 donors.

CDR1 and CDR2 from the germline V gene are LGHNA and YNFKEQ. The CDR3 consists of 14 residues. TCRdb re-called the 5' RACE reads and gives one entry per CDR3 protein, without DNA. The sample table includes roughly 350,000 distinct CDR3 sequences. About this clonotype itself: The antigen remains unidentified.

This clonotype was sampled from a man between 18 and 69 years old in good health. This chain links TRBV4-2 with TRBJ2-4; the D call of TRBD1 rests on TCRdb alone, since no DNA is present to check it. Sequencing used blood T cells: a sorted CD56 or NKG2C T cell subset, CD4+ or CD8+ T cells, or bulk PBMC T cells (not recorded which). CDR3 sequence reads: CASSKGQGVNIQYF.